This T cell receptor (beta chain) was observed in a study of CD8 T cells in Susac syndrome. Random hexamers were used to reverse transcribe 0.5 to 1 ug of RNA. MiXCR, applied by TCRdb to the immunoSEQ multiplex PCR reads, yields one record per CDR3 protein. The table shows about 120,000 distinct CDR3 sequences, with 85% to 95% occurring only once. This CDR3 comprises 14 residues. Trimming took 5 bases from V and 2 from J, leaving 12 bases between them. From germline, CDR1 is SGHVS and CDR2 FNYEAQ. The chain carries TRBV7-6 and TRBJ2-5; TRBD2 might be the D (6 bases). The specimen sequenced was CD8+ T cells from PBMCs. The receptor comes from a human donor with Susac syndrome. The CDR3 sequence is CASSRGSTQETQYF. CDR3 nucleotide sequence: TGTGCCAGCAGCCGGGGGTCCACTCAAGAGACCCAGTACTTC.